This T cell receptor beta chain was identified during a study of T cell changes during pregnancy in multiple sclerosis. Assay used: immunoSEQ multiplex PCR; TCRdb lists only in-frame clones, some missing. The table has approximately 57,000 clones, approximately 89% seen once; the top ten hold about 3.7%. This receptor was taken from a female donor in good health, enrolled as a control in a pregnancy study. The sample was peripheral blood, taken after pregnancy.

In nucleotides, the CDR3 is TGTGCCAGCAGCCTCCTACCGGGACAGGGAGGCGGCTACACCTTC. Protein sequence: CASSLLPGQGGGYTF. The J gene is TRBJ1-2, the V gene TRBV6-5, with 9 bases aligning to TRBD1. The CDR3 is 15 amino acids. Trimming cost V 6 bases and J 8 bases; bases outside gene matches: 13. From germline, CDR1 is MNHEY and CDR2 SVGAGI.